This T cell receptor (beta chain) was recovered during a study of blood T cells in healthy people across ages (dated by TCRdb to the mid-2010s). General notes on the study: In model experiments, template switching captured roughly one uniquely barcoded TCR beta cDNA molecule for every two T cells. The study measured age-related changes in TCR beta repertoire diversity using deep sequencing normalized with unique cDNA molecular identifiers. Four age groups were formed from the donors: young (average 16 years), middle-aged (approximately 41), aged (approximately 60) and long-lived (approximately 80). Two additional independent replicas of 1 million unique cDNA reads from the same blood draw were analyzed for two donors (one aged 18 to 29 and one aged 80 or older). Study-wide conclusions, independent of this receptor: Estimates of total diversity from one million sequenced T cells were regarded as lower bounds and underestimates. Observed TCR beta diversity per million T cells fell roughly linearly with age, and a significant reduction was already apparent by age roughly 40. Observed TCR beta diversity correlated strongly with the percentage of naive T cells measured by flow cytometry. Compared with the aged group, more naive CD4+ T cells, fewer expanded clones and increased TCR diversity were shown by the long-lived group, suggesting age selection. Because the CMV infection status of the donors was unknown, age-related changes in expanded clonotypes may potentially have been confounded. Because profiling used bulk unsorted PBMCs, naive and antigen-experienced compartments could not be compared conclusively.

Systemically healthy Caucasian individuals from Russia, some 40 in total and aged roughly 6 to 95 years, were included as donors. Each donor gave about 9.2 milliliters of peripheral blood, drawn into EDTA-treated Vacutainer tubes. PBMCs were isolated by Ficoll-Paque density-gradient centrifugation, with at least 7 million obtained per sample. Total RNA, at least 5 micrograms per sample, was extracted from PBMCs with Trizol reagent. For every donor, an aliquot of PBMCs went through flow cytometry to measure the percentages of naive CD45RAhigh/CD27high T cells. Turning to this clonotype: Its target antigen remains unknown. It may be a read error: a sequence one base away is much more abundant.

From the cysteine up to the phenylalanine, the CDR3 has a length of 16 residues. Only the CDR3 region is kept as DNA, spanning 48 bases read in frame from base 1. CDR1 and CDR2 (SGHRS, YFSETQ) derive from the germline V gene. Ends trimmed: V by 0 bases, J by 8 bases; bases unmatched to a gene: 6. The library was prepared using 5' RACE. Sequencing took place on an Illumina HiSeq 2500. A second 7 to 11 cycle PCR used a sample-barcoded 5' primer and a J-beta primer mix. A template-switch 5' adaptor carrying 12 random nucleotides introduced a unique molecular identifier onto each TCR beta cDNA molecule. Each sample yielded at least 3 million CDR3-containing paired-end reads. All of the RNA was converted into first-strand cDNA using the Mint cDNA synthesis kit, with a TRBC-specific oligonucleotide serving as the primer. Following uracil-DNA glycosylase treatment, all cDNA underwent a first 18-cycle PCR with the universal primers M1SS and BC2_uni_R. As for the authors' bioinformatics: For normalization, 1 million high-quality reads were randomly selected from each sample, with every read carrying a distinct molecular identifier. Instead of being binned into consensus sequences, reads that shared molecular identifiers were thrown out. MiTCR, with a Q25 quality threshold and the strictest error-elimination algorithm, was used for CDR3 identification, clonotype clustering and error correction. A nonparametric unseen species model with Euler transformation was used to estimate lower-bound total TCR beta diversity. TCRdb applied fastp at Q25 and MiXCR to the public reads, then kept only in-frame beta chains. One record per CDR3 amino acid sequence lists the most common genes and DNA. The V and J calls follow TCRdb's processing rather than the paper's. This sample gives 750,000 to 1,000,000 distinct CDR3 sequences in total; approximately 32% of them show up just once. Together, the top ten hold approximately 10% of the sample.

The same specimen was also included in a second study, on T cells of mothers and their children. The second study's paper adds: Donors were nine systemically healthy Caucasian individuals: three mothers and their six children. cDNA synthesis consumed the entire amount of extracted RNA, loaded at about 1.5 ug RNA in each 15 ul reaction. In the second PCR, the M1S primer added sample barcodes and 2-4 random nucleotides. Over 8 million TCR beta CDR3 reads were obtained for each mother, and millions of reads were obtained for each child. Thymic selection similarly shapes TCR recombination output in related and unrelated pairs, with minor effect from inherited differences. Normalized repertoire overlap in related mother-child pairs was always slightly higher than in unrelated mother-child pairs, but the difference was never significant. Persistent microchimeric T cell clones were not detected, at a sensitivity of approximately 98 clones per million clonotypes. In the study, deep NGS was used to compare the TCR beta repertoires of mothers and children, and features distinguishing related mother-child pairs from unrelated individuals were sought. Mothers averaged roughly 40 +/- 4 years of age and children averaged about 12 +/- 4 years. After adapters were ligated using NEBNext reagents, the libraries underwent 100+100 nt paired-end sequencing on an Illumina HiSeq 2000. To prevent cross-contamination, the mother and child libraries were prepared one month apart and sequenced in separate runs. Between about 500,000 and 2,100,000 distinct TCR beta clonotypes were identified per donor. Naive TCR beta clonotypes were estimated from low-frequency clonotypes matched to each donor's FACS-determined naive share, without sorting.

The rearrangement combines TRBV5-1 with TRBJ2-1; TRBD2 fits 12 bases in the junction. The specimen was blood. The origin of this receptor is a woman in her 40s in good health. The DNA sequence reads TGCGCCAGCAGCTTGGATAGACTAGCGGGGGCCCATGAGCAGTTCTTC. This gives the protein CASSLDRLAGAHEQFF.